The entry that follows covers one T cell receptor (beta chain) sequence. What it binds is unknown. These data come from a study of monozygotic twins with inflammatory bowel disease. Overall study findings and caveats: IBD patients had lower TCRbeta diversity (inverse Simpson) than healthy co-twins.

Looked up from germline, CDR1 is SGHAT and CDR2 is FQNNGV. This CDR3 region has 15 residues. For each CDR3 protein, TCRdb gives one entry from its re-call of the 5' RACE reads, without DNA. The sample is made up of 440,000 or so distinct CDR3 sequences, and the top ten hold around 2.3% of it. The receptor comes from a human donor with ulcerative colitis or Crohn's disease, or a healthy co-twin of an affected twin (not recorded which). The chain recombines TRBV11-2 with TRBJ2-7. Sequencing used blood. The CDR3 loop reads CASSLSTSLSYEQYF.